Sequencing of this T cell receptor beta chain was carried out in a study of a mutant IDH1 vaccine in newly diagnosed glioma. Study in general: Treated individuals were around 60% male and approximately 38% female, averaging 40.4 years of age. Radiotherapy, temozolomide, or both had been given previously, and both were given to most.

Time point in this sample: week 11, during vaccination. Each vaccine dose was 300 ug of mutant IDH1 20-mer peptide, with topical imiquimod. The table came from immunoSEQ multiplex PCR; TCRdb's copy has only in-frame clones and leaves some out. The repertoire holds tens of thousands of clones, with approximately 84% as singletons. This CDR3 is built from 15 residues. Trimming took 3 bases from V and 2 from J; bases not matched to a gene: 7. Germline-derived CDR1 and CDR2 are SGHTA and FQGNSA. On this clone: The antigen is undetermined.

Sequencing was performed on PBMCs, taken from a glioma patient whose treatment included an IDH1 peptide vaccine. The J gene is TRBJ2-7, the V gene TRBV7-2, with 7 bases identical to TRBD1. This receptor was taken from a man younger than 40 with glioma. DNA of the CDR3: TGTGCCAGCAGCTTGGCCGGGACAGATACCTACGAGCAGTACTTC. Its translation is CASSLAGTDTYEQYF. Combining the CDR3 with reference TRBV7-2 and TRBJ2-7 gives the whole variable domain GAGVSQSPSNKVTEKGKDVELRCDPISGHTALYWYRQSLGQGLEFLIYFQGNSAPDKSGLPSDRFSAERTGGSVSTLTIQRTQQEDSAVYLCASSLAGTDTYEQYFGPGTRLTVT.